The 24 T cell receptor beta chains in this list originate from one sample, sequenced in a study of cytomegalovirus exposure and HLA in healthy donors. It was with 60 Vbeta and 13 Jbeta primers that the PCR ran. The protocol was immunoSEQ multiplex PCR, while the TCRdb copy is restricted to in-frame clones and leaves out a portion. The sample totals about 55,000 clones. The sequenced sample consisted of PBMCs. The source is a woman between 55 and 75 years old in good health and CMV-seropositive.

This chain joins TRBV10-3 and TRBJ2-5, with TRBD1 identical over 9 bases. The length of the CDR3 is 15 residues. The V segment lost 10 bases and the J segment 4 bases; nucleotides outside the gene matches: 13. Germline loops: CDR1 ENHRY, CDR2 SYGVKD. CDR3: CATLKPGQGLETQYF. CDR3 nucleotide sequence: TGTGCCACCTTAAAACCGGGACAGGGTTTAGAGACCCAGTACTTC.

The chain combines TRBV5-1 with TRBJ2-3; 11 bases fit TRBD1. After removal of 3 bases from V and 2 bases from J, the junction contained 2 bases not matched to a gene. CDR3 length: 15 amino acids. Germline CDR1 SGHRS, CDR2 YFSETQ. CDR3 coding DNA: TGCGCCAGCAGCTCAGGACAGGGGGCCACAGATACGCAGTATTTT. This codes for CASSSGQGATDTQYF.

The chain carries TRBV7-2 and TRBJ2-5; 7 bases align to TRBD2. CDR1 is SGHTA, CDR2 FQGNSA, per germline. The CDR3 contains 15 residues. Germline trimming cut 4 bases from V and 5 bases from J; bases unmatched to any gene: 10. The CDR3 DNA follows: TGTGCCAGCAGCTCCGGGGATTCCGGGGGGGAGACCCAGTACTTC. Translation: CASSSGDSGGETQYF. Looking up the rest from reference TRBV7-2 and TRBJ2-5 gives the full variable domain: GAGVSQSPSNKVTEKGKDVELRCDPISGHTALYWYRQSLGQGLEFLIYFQGNSAPDKSGLPSDRFSAERTGGSVSTLTIQRTQQEDSAVYLCASSSGDSGGETQYFGPGTRLLVL.

Turning to this clone: This sample also contains other DNA sequences that code for the same CDR3. This chain connects TRBV18 to TRBJ1-1; a weak D match, TRBD1 (5 bases). V was cut by 0 bases and J by 2 bases, with 10 bases left in between. This CDR3 region has 15 residues. CDR1 KGHSH and CDR2 LQKENI come from the germline V gene. CDR3 nucleotide sequence: TGTGCCAGCTCACCACCGGTTAGGGGAAACACTGAAGCTTTCTTT. Residues: CASSPPVRGNTEAFF.

The gene calls are TRBV19 and TRBJ2-1; 9 bases map to TRBD1. Per germline, CDR1 LNHDA and CDR2 SQIVND (reference sequence). V lost 7 bases and J lost 10; bases outside the gene matches: 8. The CDR3 is 13 amino acids. The CDR3, as DNA: TGTGCCAGTATCCTGACAGGGGGAGGGGAGCAGTTCTTC. It is translated as CASILTGGGEQFF.

The V call is TRBV7-2, the J call TRBJ1-3, with D possibly TRBD1 on 6 matching bases. V shed 5 bases and J shed 4 bases, with 15 bases lying between them. Per germline, CDR1 SGHTA and CDR2 FQGNSA. The CDR3 runs 15 residues. The CDR3 nucleotides are TGTGCCAGCAGCCCCGGGGGGGGGCGAGGAAACACCATATATTTT. Its translation is CASSPGGGRGNTIYF.

V and J are TRBV19 and TRBJ1-6, with TRBD1 matching 10 bases. The ends lost 5 bases at V and 8 bases at J; junction bases unmatched: 0. The CDR3 sequence is 13 residues long. Germline CDR1 and CDR2: LNHDA and SQIVND (reference sequence). The CDR3 here is CASSDRGHSPLHF. The DNA of the CDR3 is TGTGCCAGTAGTGACAGGGGGCATTCACCCCTCCACTTT.

The chain has TRBV10-3 and TRBJ1-1; D perhaps matches TRBD1 (5 bases). The CDR3 runs to 14 residues. Deletions cut 6 bases from V and 0 bases from J, with 11 bases between. CDR1 and CDR2 from the germline V gene are ENHRY and SYGVKD. CDR3 nucleotide sequence: TGTGCCATCAGGTATGGGGCCATGAACACTGAAGCTTTCTTT. Translation: CAIRYGAMNTEAFF.

The V call is TRBV5-8, the J call TRBJ1-4, with 9 nucleotides matching TRBD1. Trimming took 3 bases from V and 7 from J; bases not matched to a gene: 7. The CDR3 runs 15 residues. Germline V lookup: CDR1 SGHTS, CDR2 YDEGEE. The chain's CDR3 is CASSSLVDRGEKLFF. The CDR3 DNA reads TGTGCCAGCAGCTCACTGGTGGACAGGGGTGAAAAACTGTTTTTT. Using reference TRBV5-8 and TRBJ1-4 for the parts outside the CDR3, the full variable domain is EAGVTQSPTHLIKTRGQQATLRCSPISGHTSVYWYQQALGLGLQFLLWYDEGEERNRGNFPPRFSGRQFPNYSSELNVNALELEDSALYLCASSSLVDRGEKLFFGSGTQLSVL.

The CDR3 here is CASSVGPPTGTLGNTIYF. As DNA, the CDR3 is TGTGCCAGCAGCGTAGGTCCCCCGACAGGGACCCTGGGAAACACCATATATTTT. The chain recombines TRBV9 with TRBJ1-3; TRBD1 matches at 7 bases. CDR1 is SGDLS, CDR2 YYNGEE, per germline. The CDR3 is made up of 18 amino acids. After removal of 0 bases from V and 4 bases from J, the junction contained 13 bases not matched to a gene.

J is TRBJ2-7 and V is TRBV27, with D possibly being TRBD2 (6 bases). Germline loops: CDR1 MNHEY, CDR2 SMNVEV (reference sequence). With 6 bases removed from V and 0 bases from J, the gap between germline ends came to 12 bases. The CDR3 has 14 amino acids. CDR3 coding DNA: TGTGCCAGCAGCCTCGCGGGGAGCTCCTACGAGCAGTACTTC. It yields the protein CASSLAGSSYEQYF.

The gene calls are TRBV15 and TRBJ2-7; 8 bases are a match to TRBD1. Germline V gene sequence: CDR1 LNHNV, CDR2 YYDKDF (reference sequence). V shed 4 bases, J shed 2 bases, and the junction held 7 bases outside the gene matches. The CDR3 has 15 residues. The CDR3 region is CATSIGTGGTYEQYF. The CDR3 region has the DNA TGTGCCACCAGCATAGGAACAGGGGGTACCTACGAGCAGTACTTC.

The rearrangement uses TRBV5-6 and TRBJ1-2; no clear D. The V end was cut by 0 bases, the J end by 3 bases, with 6 bases between. The CDR3 is made up of 13 amino acids. CDR1 is SGHDT, CDR2 YYEEEE, per germline. CDR3 nucleotides: TGTGCCAGCAGCTTGGCCGGGGACTATGGCTACACCTTC. Translated: CASSLAGDYGYTF.

This chain uses TRBV7-6 with TRBJ2-7; D is perhaps TRBD1 (6 bases). Trimming removed 1 base at V and 3 bases at J, with 13 bases between. CDR3 length equals 15 residues. CDR1 and CDR2 from the germline V gene are SGHVS and FNYEAQ. The CDR3 nucleotides read TGTGCCAGCAGCTTAGAGACAGGCCACCACTACGAGCAGTACTTC. It specifies CASSLETGHHYEQYF. The full variable domain, in which reference TRBV7-6 and TRBJ2-7 provide the parts outside the CDR3, is GAGVSQSPRYKVTKRGQDVALRCDPISGHVSLYWYRQALGQGPEFLTYFNYEAQQDKSGLPNDRFSAERPEGSISTLTIQRTEQRDSAMYRCASSLETGHHYEQYFGPGTRLTVT.

This rearrangement joins TRBV27 to TRBJ1-2; D uncertain. Germline loops: CDR1 MNHEY, CDR2 SMNVEV (reference sequence). The V end lost 3 bases, the J end lost 1 base, and 12 bases lay between the germline ends. The CDR3 spans 15 residues. CDR3 sequence: CASSLRALVNYGYTF. The CDR3 nucleotides read TGTGCCAGCAGTTTGAGGGCCCTAGTTAACTATGGCTACACCTTC.

V is TRBV5-1 and J is TRBJ2-3; D remains ambiguous. Looked up from germline, CDR1 is SGHRS and CDR2 is YFSETQ. The V and J ends lost 0 bases and 2 bases respectively, with 13 bases between them. The CDR3 is 16 residues long. In DNA, the CDR3 is TGCGCCAGCAGCTTGGCCGCGACTTCCGTCACAGATACGCAGTATTTT. Translating gives CASSLAATSVTDTQYF.

The chain has TRBV6-1 and TRBJ1-6; possible D gene TRBD1, 5 bases. CDR3 length equals 15 residues. Trimming took 2 bases from V and 10 from J, leaving 15 bases between them. Germline CDR1 is MNHNS and CDR2 is SASEGT. CDR3 sequence (DNA): TGTGCCAGCAGTGAATCCGGGGGGGGATCCTCACCCCTCCACTTT. As protein: CASSESGGGSSPLHF.

The chain is built from TRBV10-3 and TRBJ1-6; a possible D gene is TRBD1 (6 bases). The CDR3 has 13 amino acids. CDR1 and CDR2 (germline): ENHRY, SYGVKD. V lost 5 bases, J lost 8 bases, and 10 bases lay in between. The CDR3 region is CAISRDKYSPLHF. The DNA of the CDR3 is TGTGCCATCAGTAGGGACAAGTATTCACCCCTCCACTTT.

The rearrangement joins TRBV6-5 to TRBJ2-5; 7 nucleotides agree with TRBD1. The germline V gene encodes CDR1 MNHEY and CDR2 SVGAGI. The junction had 9 bases not matched to a gene; V was cut back by 4 bases and J by 4 bases. CDR3 length equals 15 residues. The CDR3 nucleotides are TGTGCCAGCAGTTCGGGACAGTGGGCCATAGAGACCCAGTACTTC. Translating gives CASSSGQWAIETQYF.

The chain combines TRBV7-2 with TRBJ2-3; 14 bases map to TRBD2. V was pared by 1 base and J by 9 bases, with 3 bases of the junction left unmatched. The CDR3 is 15 residues long. CDR1 is SGHTA, CDR2 FQGNSA, per germline. DNA of the CDR3: TGTGCCAGCAGCTTAGGGACTAGCGGGGGGAAAACGCAGTATTTT. Protein product: CASSLGTSGGKTQYF.

The chain recombines TRBV2 with TRBJ1-1, with 10 positions matching TRBD1. The V gene end was trimmed by 6 bases and the J gene end by 2 bases; junction bases not matched to a gene: 6. Germline CDR1 and CDR2: SNHLY and FYNNEI. The CDR3 runs to 15 residues. As DNA, the CDR3 is TGTGCCAGCAGCGACAGGGGGCGACCCAACACTGAAGCTTTCTTT. Translation gives CASSDRGRPNTEAFF.

The CDR3 region has the DNA TGTGCCAGCAGCCCACGCAGACAGCAAGAGACCCAGTACTTC. Its translation: CASSPRRQQETQYF. V and J are TRBV11-2 and TRBJ2-5; D is perhaps TRBD1 (5 bases). Germline values: CDR1 SGHAT, CDR2 FQNNGV. This CDR3 has 14 residues. Trimming shortened V by 5 bases and J by 2 bases, and 12 bases separated the two germline ends. Looking up the rest from reference TRBV11-2 and TRBJ2-5 gives the full variable domain: EAGVAQSPRYKIIEKRQSVAFWCNPISGHATLYWYQQILGQGPKLLIQFQNNGVVDDSQLPKDRFSAERLKGVDSTLKIQPAKLEDSAVYLCASSPRRQQETQYFGPGTRLLVL.

This chain joins TRBV18 and TRBJ2-1, with D unresolved. Trimming pared 3 bases from V and 4 bases from J, leaving 13 bases between. The CDR3 totals 15 residues. Per germline, CDR1 KGHSH and CDR2 LQKENI. The CDR3 is CASSPQTVLYNEQFF. The CDR3 region has the DNA TGTGCCAGCTCACCTCAAACAGTTTTGTACAATGAGCAGTTCTTC.

The chain has TRBV27 and TRBJ2-2; D call uncertain. Germline CDR1 is MNHEY and CDR2 is SMNVEV (reference sequence). The CDR3 consists of 14 residues. The V gene lost 6 bases and the J gene lost 1 base, with 9 bases spanning the gap. As DNA, the CDR3 is TGTGCCAGCAGCCGAAACTTGAACACCGGGGAGCTGTTTTTT. It is translated as CASSRNLNTGELFF.